The clone carrying this T cell receptor beta chain was seen more than once but under ten times. Its antigen is as yet unknown. This record belongs to a study of T-cell reconstitution after alpha-beta-depleted transplantation in children. Germline V gene lookup returns CDR1 ENHRY and CDR2 SYGVKD. The CDR3 is 14 residues long. V was shortened by 2 bases and J by 6 bases, with 10 bases between the two germline ends. The library targeted TCRbeta and was prepared with unique molecular identifiers. One entry per CDR3 protein, called by TCRdb with MiXCR from the PCR reads. The data contain about 200,000 distinct CDR3 sequences, approximately 17% of them singletons. Findings of the study overall: There were some patients whose high TCRbeta diversity at day 60 came from surviving recipient T cells and thymic progenitors. Expanded clones from the graft, numbering several hundred, reportedly supplied alpha-beta T cells about two months after transplant. Most T-cell counts and diversity one year after the transplant came from T cells that were newly produced.

Source: PBMCs, mostly from graft donor cells, taken 360 days after TCRalphabeta/CD19-depleted stem cell transplant. The rearrangement uses TRBV10-3 and TRBJ1-4; tentatively, D is TRBD1 (5 bases). This sequence originates from a male patient between 2 and 15 years old who had a stem cell transplant for acute lymphoblastic leukemia, so the T cells may come from the graft donor. The CDR3 reads CAISERQGDEKLFF. CDR3 nucleotide sequence: TGTGCCATCAGTGAGCGGCAGGGAGATGAAAAACTGTTTTTT.